Presented here are 9 T cell receptor beta chains from one specimen sequenced in a study of blood T cells in healthy people across ages. Sample-barcoded 5' priming and a J-beta primer mix drove a second PCR of 7 to 11 cycles. TCRdb reprocessed the 5' RACE reads via MiXCR and lists one record per CDR3 protein. The data contain about 640,000 distinct CDR3 sequences, roughly 50% of them singletons. Material: blood. The receptors come from a man between 60 and 75 years old in good health.

This clonotype has just a few counts. The V gene is TRBV5-1, the J gene TRBJ2-1, with 9 bases that match TRBD2. Germline V gene sequence: CDR1 SGHRS, CDR2 YFSETQ. This CDR3 has 14 amino acids. J lost 5 bases, V lost 5 bases, and 5 bases had no gene match. The CDR3, as DNA: TGCGCCAGCAGTTCCGGGACTAGCCACAATGAGCAGTTCTTC. Protein: CASSSGTSHNEQFF.

The CDR3 sequence: CASSFGGPSTYEQYF. Here the CDR3 DNA reads TGCGCCAGCAGCTTTGGAGGACCATCAACCTACGAGCAGTACTTC. The rearrangement links TRBV5-1 to TRBJ2-7, with D perhaps TRBD2 (5 bases). Germline V CDR1 and CDR2: SGHRS, YFSETQ. V was cut by 2 bases and J by 2 bases, with 14 bases left in between. The CDR3 has 15 amino acids.

V usage is TRBV12-3 or TRBV12-4 and J usage is TRBJ1-6, with a weak D call TRBD1 (6 bases). Trimming removed 5 bases at V and 14 bases at J, with 25 bases between. This CDR3 region has 16 residues. CDR3 in amino acids: CASSDGPPRRGSALHF. CDR3 DNA: TGTGCCAGCAGTGACGGGCCCCCGCGCAGGGGTTCGGCCCTCCACTTT.

The chain has TRBV7-8 and TRBJ1-1; maybe TRBD1 (6 bases). This CDR3 spans 14 amino acids. Trimming stripped 2 bases from V and 4 bases from J, with 11 bases between. Germline values: CDR1 SGHVS, CDR2 FQNEAQ. Written as DNA, the CDR3 is TGTGCCAGCAGCTTATGGGGGGGCGGCACTGAAGCTTTCTTT. As protein: CASSLWGGGTEAFF.

The chain combines TRBV29-1 with TRBJ1-2, with TRBD1 matching over 7 bases. The ends lost 7 bases at V and 3 bases at J; junction bases unmatched: 5. CDR1 is SQVTM and CDR2 is ANQGSEA in the germline V gene. The CDR3 has 12 residues. CDR3 coding DNA: TGCAGCGCTGGGGACAGCGACTATGGCTACACCTTC. Encoded protein: CSAGDSDYGYTF.

The gene calls are TRBV6-2 or TRBV6-3 and TRBJ2-5, with a tentative D call TRBD2 (7 bases). The CDR3 runs to 16 residues. V lost 2 bases and J 2 bases, leaving 15 bases between the germline ends. Germline CDR1 reads MNHEY; CDR2 reads SVGEGT. The CDR3 reads CASSYLPGGQQETQYF. For the CDR3, the DNA is TGTGCCAGCAGTTACCTTCCGGGGGGCCAACAAGAGACCCAGTACTTC.

The V gene is TRBV5-4, the J gene TRBJ2-1; tentative D call: TRBD2 (7 bases). CDR1 is SGHNT, CDR2 YYREEE, per germline (reference sequence). CDR3 length equals 16 residues. Trimming left V 9 bases short and J 3 bases short, with 22 bases between. CDR3: CATLKGGGPYYNEQFF. CDR3 DNA sequence: TGTGCCACCCTGAAGGGAGGGGGACCTTACTACAATGAGCAGTTCTTC.

The J gene is TRBJ2-1, the V gene TRBV6-6, with D tentatively TRBD1 or TRBD2 (7 bases each). This CDR3 region has 14 residues. Trimming pared 6 bases from V and 6 bases from J, leaving 15 bases between. Per the germline V gene, CDR1 is MNHNY and CDR2 is SVGAGI (reference sequence). This CDR3 is CASRSQGGSNEQFF. CDR3 DNA: TGTGCCAGCAGGAGTCAGGGGGGGTCCAATGAGCAGTTCTTC.

Points on this clonotype: A single base separates this from a much larger clone, so it may be a read error. This chain uses TRBV11-2 with TRBJ2-5, with D unresolved. The CDR3 is 13 residues long. Germline V gives CDR1 SGHAT, CDR2 FQNNGV. CDR3 sequence reads: CACSPGHQETQYF. CDR3 nucleotide sequence: TGTGCCTGCAGCCCAGGACACCAAGAGACCCAGTACTTC.